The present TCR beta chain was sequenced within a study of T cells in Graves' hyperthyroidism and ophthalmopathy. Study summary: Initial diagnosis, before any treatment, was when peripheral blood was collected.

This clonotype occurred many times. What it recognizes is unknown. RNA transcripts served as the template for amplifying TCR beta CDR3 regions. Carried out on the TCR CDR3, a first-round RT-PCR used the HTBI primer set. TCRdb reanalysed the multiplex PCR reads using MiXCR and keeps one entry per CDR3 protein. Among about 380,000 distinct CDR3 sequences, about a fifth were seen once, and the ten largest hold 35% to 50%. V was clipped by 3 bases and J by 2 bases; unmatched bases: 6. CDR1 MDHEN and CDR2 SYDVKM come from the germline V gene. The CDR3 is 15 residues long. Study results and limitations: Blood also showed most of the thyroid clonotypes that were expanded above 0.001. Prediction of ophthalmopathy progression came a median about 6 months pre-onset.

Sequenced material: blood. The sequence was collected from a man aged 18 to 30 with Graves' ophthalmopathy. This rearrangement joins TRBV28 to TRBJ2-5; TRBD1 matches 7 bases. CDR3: CASSFLRDSQETQYF. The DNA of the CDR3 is TGTGCCAGCAGTTTCCTCCGGGACAGTCAAGAGACCCAGTACTTC.